The entry that follows covers one T cell receptor beta chain sequence. Its antigen has not been determined. Base qualities are missing; no much larger clone stands one base away. The data originate from a study of T-cell reconstitution after alpha-beta-depleted transplantation in children (TCRdb year 2016). About the study as a whole: T-cell immune reconstitution after TCRalphabeta/CD19-depleted allogeneic hematopoietic cell transplantation in children was quantitatively tracked in the study by means of TCR repertoire profiling.

The treatment or condition label, as the study defines it: allogeneic hematopoietic cell transplantation with graft depleted of TCRalphabeta T cells and CD19 B cells. Transplant recipients were children who received TCRalphabeta/CD19-depleted allogeneic hematopoietic cell grafts. What the work shows at the level of the full study, not this receptor alone: The high TCRbeta diversity at day 60 in some patients was ascribed to recipient T cells and intrathymic progenitors that had survived conditioning. Hyperexpanded clone frequencies declined over subsequent months; after one year, T-cell counts and TCRbeta diversity were mostly attributed to newly produced T cells. The apparently early alphabetaT-cell count recovery about two months after transplant was reportedly dependent on only several hundred rapidly expanded clones derived from non-depleted graft cells.

Counted from cysteine to phenylalanine, this CDR3 has 11 amino acids. Only the CDR3 part of the read is kept: 33 bases, read in frame from the first base. At the junction V is shortened by 3 bases and J by 12 bases, with 9 bases in between. From a lookup of the germline V gene, CDR1 and CDR2 are WSHSY and SAAADI. Libraries were prepared through PCR. TCRdb shows the sequencer as Illumina HiSeq 2500. To normalize quantification of the TCRbeta repertoire, the TCR libraries were built with molecular barcoding that relied on unique molecular identifiers. TCRdb ran its own pipeline on the public reads, namely fastp trimming at Q25 and MiXCR clone calling, and kept in-frame beta chains. Each CDR3 protein gets just one entry, which takes the most common genes and DNA from the rows behind it. For this sample the table gives under 850,000 distinct CDR3 sequences, of which less than 15% were detected only once. The top ten clonotypes cover 0.75% to 0.85% of the sample.

The sequence came from a girl aged 2 to 9 with congenital amegakaryocytic thrombocytopenia, due to receive a stem cell transplant. The sequence is built from TRBV10-2 and TRBJ2-1; TRBD1 might be the D gene, on 5 matching bases. The sequences come from PBMCs, collected before TCRalphabeta/CD19-depleted stem cell transplant. The CDR3 protein sequence reads: CASSDRRVQFF. Read as DNA, the sequence is TGCGCCAGCAGTGACCGCAGGGTGCAGTTCTTC.